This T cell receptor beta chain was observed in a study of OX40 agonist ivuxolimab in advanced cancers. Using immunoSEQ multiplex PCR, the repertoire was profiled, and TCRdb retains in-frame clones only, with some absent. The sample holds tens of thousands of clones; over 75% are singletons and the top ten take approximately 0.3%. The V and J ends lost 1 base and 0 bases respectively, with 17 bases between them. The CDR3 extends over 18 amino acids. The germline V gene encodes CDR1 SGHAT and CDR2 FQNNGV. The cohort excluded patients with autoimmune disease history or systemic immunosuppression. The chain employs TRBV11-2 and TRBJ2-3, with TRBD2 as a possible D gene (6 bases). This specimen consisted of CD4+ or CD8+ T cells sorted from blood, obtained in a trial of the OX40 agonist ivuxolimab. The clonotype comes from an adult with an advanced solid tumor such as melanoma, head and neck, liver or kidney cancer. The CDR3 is CASSLVIVSGLSTDTQYF. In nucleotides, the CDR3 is TGTGCCAGCAGCTTAGTGATAGTTAGCGGTCTCAGCACAGATACGCAGTATTTT.